This paragraph covers one TCR beta chain sequence. Its matching antigen is unknown. There were healthy Caucasian individuals from Russia, aged roughly 6 to 100, serving as donors. Primers used in a second PCR of about 7 to 12 cycles were a sample-barcoded 5' primer and a J-beta primer mix. TCRdb reprocessed the 5' RACE reads via MiXCR and lists one record per CDR3 protein. The table has roughly 2 million distinct CDR3 sequences, less than 50% seen once. These data come from a study of blood T cells in healthy people across ages. Findings and caveats of the study: Bulk PBMC profiling left naive and antigen-experienced comparisons inconclusive. Possibly confounding the expanded clonotype changes was the fact that donor CMV status was unknown. Measured against age, TCR beta diversity per million T cells decreased in a roughly linear manner.

CDR1 is DFQATT and CDR2 is SNEGSKA in the germline V gene (reference sequence). This CDR3 is built from 16 residues. V shed 6 bases, J shed 6 bases, and the junction held 12 bases outside the gene matches. The source is a woman in her thirties or forties in good health. Input material: blood. The chain joins TRBV20-1 to TRBJ2-5, with 14 bases lining up with TRBD2. The CDR3 loop reads CSAPGLAGAGHKTQYF. CDR3 nucleotide sequence: TGCAGTGCCCCGGGACTAGCGGGGGCCGGGCACAAGACCCAGTACTTC.